Detailed here is one T cell receptor (beta chain). Its target is unknown. The data were produced by immunoSEQ multiplex PCR, yet TCRdb's version contains in-frame clones alone and is incomplete. The profile shows more than 2 million clones, approximately 94% of them singletons. This sample was included in a study of shared clonotypes between healthy human individuals. Study in general: The donor group consisted of a couple of women and a few men, aged 18 to 49. Study findings and constraints: A reduction in generation probabilities was seen for non-shared clonotypes relative to those shared by all four donors. Rarefaction curves obtained for sorted subsets showed sequencing incomplete despite large depth.

CD45RO negativity and positive selection for CCR7 defined naive CD8 cells, a population that excluded terminally differentiated effector memory CD45RA+ cells. Adult Caucasians living in Nashville, Tennessee made up all of the donors. The sequenced material came from naive CD8+ T cells sorted from blood. The sequence came from a man aged 18 to 35 in good health.

CDR3 amino acids: CASSATGGYEKLFF. The CDR3 region has the DNA TGCGCCAGCAGCGCGACAGGGGGTTATGAAAAACTGTTTTTT. V and J are TRBV4-1 and TRBJ1-4, with 9 positions matching TRBD1. V shed 5 bases and J 6 bases; nucleotides not matched to a gene: 4. The CDR3 length is 14 residues. Germline V lookup: CDR1 MGHRA, CDR2 YSYEKL.